Listed below are T cell receptor beta chains from one sample, sequenced in a study of Ad26.COV2.S vaccination and SARS-CoV-2 variants. Produced via immunoSEQ multiplex PCR; TCRdb's table is partial and in-frame only. This sample has 300,000 to 350,000 clones, with roughly 90% found just once. The material sequenced was peripheral blood, taken in a trial of Ad26.COV2.S vaccine versus placebo. These receptors came from a person aged 18-60 years who received the Ad26.COV2.S COVID-19 vaccine or a placebo. Both conserved end residues are part of each CDR3. The D gene is left open where the match is weak. Not all rows give a size; the values are once, few, many and, for expanded clones, a class.

j_gene | abundance | d_gene | v_gene | CDR3aa | CDR3nt
TRBJ2-7 | few | - | TRBV2 | CASSETAYEQYF | TGTGCCAGCAGTGAGACAGCCTACGAGCAGTACTTC
TRBJ2-2 | - | - | TRBV6-5 | CASSYDRNTGELFF | TGTGCCAGCAGTTACGACAGGAACACCGGGGAGCTGTTTTTT
TRBJ2-3 | - | - | TRBV3-1/TRBV3-2 | CASSQDMDWRRDTQYF | TGTGCCAGCAGCCAAGATATGGACTGGCGACGAGATACGCAGTATTTT
TRBJ2-5 | - | - | TRBV7-9 | CASSLELESGTQYF | TGTGCCAGCAGCTTAGAACTGGAATCGGGGACCCAGTACTTC
TRBJ1-5 | - | - | TRBV19 | CASSIGAGSQPQHF | TGTGCCAGTAGTATAGGGGCAGGGAGCCAGCCCCAGCATTTT
TRBJ1-1 | - | - | TRBV4-3 | CASSQDSGAGEAFF | TGCGCCAGCAGCCAAGATAGCGGGGCGGGTGAAGCTTTCTTT
TRBJ1-5 | - | - | TRBV6-5 | CASSYRGGTYQPQHF | TGTGCCAGCAGTTACCGCGGGGGAACCTATCAGCCCCAGCATTTT
TRBJ2-1 | few | TRBD2 | TRBV19 | CATMTSGSIRSYNEQFF | TGTGCCACTATGACTAGCGGGAGTATCCGGTCCTACAATGAGCAGTTCTTC
TRBJ1-3 | - | - | TRBV30 | CACGGNFGNTIYF | TGTGCCTGTGGGGGGAACTTTGGAAACACCATATATTTT
TRBJ1-2 | - | - | TRBV7-2 | CASSLRDTTNYGYTF | TGTGCCAGCAGCTTAAGGGACACAACTAACTATGGCTACACCTTC
TRBJ2-3 | - | - | TRBV12-3/TRBV12-4 | CASSLSTDTQYF | TGTGCCAGCAGTTTGTCCACAGATACGCAGTATTTT
TRBJ2-3 | - | - | TRBV7-8 | CASSIDRGSTDTQYF | TGTGCCAGCAGCATTGACCGGGGCAGCACAGATACGCAGTATTTT
TRBJ2-7 | - | - | TRBV6-5 | CASISSSGEQYF | TGTGCCAGCATTTCCTCGTCTGGCGAGCAGTACTTC
TRBJ1-1 | - | - | TRBV5-4 | CASSSPRGPDTEAFF | TGTGCCAGCAGCTCCCCTCGGGGCCCGGACACTGAAGCTTTCTTT
TRBJ2-1 | - | TRBD2 | TRBV19 | CASSILGLAGGTYNEQFF | TGTGCCAGTAGTATTTTAGGACTAGCGGGGGGAACCTACAATGAGCAGTTCTTC
TRBJ1-1 | - | - | TRBV6-5 | CASNQPDRGTEAFF | TGTGCCAGCAATCAACCAGACAGAGGCACTGAAGCTTTCTTT
TRBJ2-2 | few | TRBD1 | TRBV6-4 | CASSDSPDRGSGELFF | TGTGCCAGCAGTGACTCCCCCGACAGGGGTTCCGGGGAGCTGTTTTTT
TRBJ1-3 | - | - | TRBV4-3 | CASSQDRGNTIYF | TGCGCCAGCAGCCAAGATAGGGGAAACACCATATATTTT
TRBJ2-3 | - | TRBD2 | TRBV7-2 | CASIIAGEVGTQYF | TGTGCCAGCATCATAGCGGGAGAGGTCGGTACGCAGTATTTT
TRBJ2-1 | - | - | TRBV7-3 | CASSFSNEQFF | TGTGCCAGCAGCTTTAGCAATGAGCAGTTCTTC
TRBJ2-2 | - | TRBD2 | TRBV24-1 | CATSDGGAGELFF | TGTGCCACCAGTGATGGGGGGGCCGGGGAGCTGTTTTTT
TRBJ2-2 | - | - | TRBV6-2/TRBV6-3 | CASSYSRVFHTGELFF | TGTGCCAGCAGTTACTCGAGGGTTTTTCATACCGGGGAGCTGTTTTTT
TRBJ2-7 | once | TRBD1 | TRBV6-5 | CASSSTGGEQYF | TGTGCCAGCAGCTCGACAGGGGGGGAACAGTACTTC
TRBJ2-1 | - | - | TRBV12-5 | CASGLAGQNNEQFF | TGTGCTAGTGGTTTGGCCGGACAGAACAATGAGCAGTTCTTC
TRBJ1-3 | - | TRBD1 | TRBV5-1 | CASSFLPGQASGNTIYF | TGCGCCAGCAGCTTTCTACCGGGACAGGCCTCTGGAAACACCATATATTTT
TRBJ1-2 | - | - | TRBV4-1 | CASSQDPRGIYGYTF | TGCGCCAGCAGCCAAGACCCGAGGGGGATCTATGGCTACACCTTC